One sample yielded the 15 T cell receptor beta chains listed below, sequenced in a study of blood T cell repertoires in COVID-19. The repertoire was sequenced with immunoSEQ multiplex PCR; TCRdb's copy has only in-frame clones and lacks some. In the table there are 110,000 to 150,000 clones, around four fifths of which are singletons. Sequenced sample: PBMCs or T cells enriched from blood (not recorded which). These receptors were collected from a woman in her thirties or forties who had recovered from COVID-19.

The chain combines TRBV3-1 (or the pseudogene TRBV3-2) with TRBJ1-2; D possibly corresponds to TRBD1 (6 bases). The CDR3 has 14 residues. From germline, CDR1 is LGHDT and CDR2 YNNKEL (reference sequence). V was trimmed by 5 bases and J by 7 bases, leaving 17 bases between them. CDR3 bases: TGTGCCAGCAGCGCTCGAGACAGGTTAGGTGGCTACACCTTC. This translates into CASSARDRLGGYTF.

Only a few counts were recorded for this clone. This chain links TRBV6-4 with TRBJ2-3; 13 bases are shared with TRBD2. The V gene end was trimmed by 3 bases and the J gene end by 4 bases; junction bases not matched to a gene: 1. Germline CDR1 MRHNA, CDR2 SNTAGT. The CDR3 spans 15 residues. CDR3 residues: CASSEGTSGADTQYF. The CDR3 nucleotides read TGTGCCAGCAGTGAAGGGACTAGCGGGGCAGATACGCAGTATTTT.

The chain has TRBV5-1 and TRBJ2-1; 7 bases align to TRBD1. The V segment lost 4 bases and the J segment 1 base; nucleotides outside the gene matches: 5. Germline loops: CDR1 SGHRS, CDR2 YFSETQ. This CDR3 contains 15 residues. The CDR3 region is CASSVGTVSYNEQFF. DNA of the CDR3: TGCGCCAGCAGCGTTGGGACAGTATCCTACAATGAGCAGTTCTTC.

This clone has just one count. The chain links TRBV7-8 to TRBJ2-7; TRBD2 agrees at 11 bases. The CDR3 length is 14 residues. V lost 5 bases and J lost 4; bases outside the gene matches: 4. The germline CDR1 and CDR2 sequences are SGHVS and FQNEAQ. CDR3 amino acids: CASSLSGGEYEQYF. The CDR3 DNA follows: TGTGCCAGCAGCCTTAGCGGGGGGGAATACGAGCAGTACTTC. Using reference TRBV7-8 and TRBJ2-7 for the parts outside the CDR3, the full variable domain is GAGVSQSPRYKVAKRGQDVALRCDPISGHVSLFWYQQALGQGPEFLTYFQNEAQLDKSGLPSDRFFAERPEGSVSTLKIQRTQQEDSAVYLCASSLSGGEYEQYFGPGTRLTVT.

The rearrangement uses TRBV19 and TRBJ1-1; D remains ambiguous. Trimming pared 7 bases from V and 1 base from J, leaving 10 bases between. CDR3 length equals 13 residues. Germline assignment: CDR1 LNHDA and CDR2 SQIVND (reference sequence). The CDR3: CASNLGQNTEAFF. In DNA form, the CDR3 reads TGTGCCAGTAATCTTGGCCAGAACACTGAAGCTTTCTTT.

The genes are TRBV7-9 and TRBJ2-7, with 11 bases aligning to TRBD1. V lost 5 bases and J lost 3; bases outside the gene matches: 6. CDR1 SEHNR and CDR2 FQNEAQ come from the germline V gene (reference sequence). CDR3 length equals 15 residues. The DNA of the CDR3 is TGTGCCAGCAGCACCGGGACAGGGGGGTACTACGAGCAGTACTTC. This translates into CASSTGTGGYYEQYF.

This clone turned up a few times. The rearrangement links TRBV15 to TRBJ1-1; a possible D gene is TRBD1 (5 bases). V lost 1 base and J lost 5, with 14 bases in between. This CDR3 region has 15 residues. CDR1 and CDR2 from the germline V gene are LNHNV and YYDKDF (reference sequence). DNA of the CDR3: TGTGCCACCAGCAGAGGAGTGACGGGGGGGACTGAAGCTTTCTTT. Its protein is CATSRGVTGGTEAFF.

The rearrangement links TRBV19 to TRBJ2-2; 13 bases line up with TRBD2. The CDR3 runs to 19 residues. The V gene's germline CDR1 is LNHDA and CDR2 SQIVND (reference sequence). Trimming at V came to 6 bases and at J to 3 bases, leaving 13 bases not matched to a gene. CDR3 amino acids: CASRERVTSGRAHTGELFF. The CDR3 DNA reads TGTGCCAGTAGGGAAAGAGTAACTAGCGGGAGGGCTCACACCGGGGAGCTGTTTTTT.

This chain connects TRBV6-1 to TRBJ1-5; D uncertain. The germline gives CDR1 MNHNS, CDR2 SASEGT. This CDR3 comprises 13 residues. V dropped 2 bases and J dropped 7 bases, with 9 bases sitting between them. The CDR3: CASSEQVEQPQHF. The CDR3 DNA reads as TGTGCCAGCAGTGAACAGGTTGAGCAGCCCCAGCATTTT.

The genes are TRBV4-2 and TRBJ2-7; 8 nucleotides agree with TRBD2. This CDR3 has 16 residues. The ends lost 0 bases at V and 2 bases at J; junction bases unmatched: 6. CDR1 LGHNA and CDR2 YNFKEQ come from the germline V gene. CDR3 coding DNA: TGTGCCAGCAGCCAAGAAGGGCGGGGGGCCACCTACGAGCAGTACTTC. This codes for CASSQEGRGATYEQYF.

As to this clone: Germline and junction disagree at one end, which may indicate a read error. The chain employs TRBV7-9 and TRBJ2-7, with 7 nucleotides matching TRBD1. The CDR3 totals 12 residues. Germline CDR1 is SEHNR and CDR2 is FQNEAQ (reference sequence). CDR3 sequence reads: CTSAQGDYEQYF. As DNA, the CDR3 is TGTACCAGCGCTCAGGGGGACTACGAGCAGTACTTC.

The gene calls are TRBV12-3 or TRBV12-4 and TRBJ2-1, with D possibly TRBD2 on 6 matching bases. The V and J ends lost 4 bases and 8 bases respectively, with 9 bases between them. This CDR3 comprises 12 residues. CDR3 bases: TGTGCCAGCAGTTCGGGGGAGGATGAGCAGTTCTTC. Encoded protein: CASSSGEDEQFF.

The V and J genes are TRBV6-5 and TRBJ1-5; TRBD1 agrees at 11 bases. Germline-derived CDR1 and CDR2 are MNHEY and SVGAGI. The J segment lost 6 bases and the V segment lost 5 bases, leaving 3 bases of the junction unmatched. There are 14 residues in the CDR3. CDR3 sequence reads: CASSHGTGGQPQHF. DNA of the CDR3: TGTGCCAGCAGTCACGGGACAGGGGGTCAGCCCCAGCATTTT.

The CDR3 DNA sequence: TGCGCCAGCAGCCCGGGACAACAAAACACTGAAGCTTTCTTT. Translated, it gives CASSPGQQNTEAFF. The chain uses TRBV4-1 and TRBJ1-1, with a tentative D call TRBD1 (6 bases). Germline V gene sequence: CDR1 MGHRA, CDR2 YSYEKL. The CDR3 runs to 14 residues. Trimming stripped 4 bases from V and 2 bases from J, with 11 bases between.

The chain is built from TRBV11-3 and TRBJ2-1, with 8 bases lining up with TRBD1. This CDR3 region has 15 residues. Germline CDR1 reads SGHNT; CDR2 reads YENEEA. J lost 8 bases, V lost 1 base, and 7 bases had no gene match. The CDR3 DNA sequence: TGTGCCAGCAGCTTAGTCTCAGGGGGCCTCTATGAGCAGTTCTTC. Its translation: CASSLVSGGLYEQFF.